The 19 T cell receptor beta chains below come from one sample, sequenced in a study of persistence of HIV-infected CD4 T cells (dated by TCRdb to 2018 to 2021). Interpreted using the paper, the treatment or condition label stands for: suppressive antiretroviral therapy. Cells were stimulated with lysates of CMV-infected fibroblasts at roughly 9.1 ug/mL. CD4+ T cells that responded were sorted based on upregulation of both CD40 ligand and CD69. For these TCRs, the target antigens are not known. The immunoSEQ hsTCRB assay version 4 in survey mode was used to sequence TCRbeta repertoires from genomic DNA. TCRdb re-hosts the immuneACCESS table, in-frame sequences only. Its copies lack some clones; in the studies checked, an unresolved V gene accounts for under half of them, and the cause for the rest is not known. Present in this sample are 15,000 to 20,000 clones, approximately 78% of which were seen just once. The ten biggest clones cover about 7% of the sample.

Sequenced material: CD4+ T cells sorted from PBMCs after approximately 20-hour stimulation, taken from a patient who received antiretroviral therapy. Reading the label with the study, this specimen's cell subset or site is: CD40L+CD69+ CD4 T cells responding to CMV lysate. These receptors were collected from an adult man with HIV who was CMV-seropositive.

A few counts support this clone. The chain joins TRBV19 to TRBJ1-5, with D maybe TRBD1 (5 bases). CDR1 and CDR2 (germline): LNHDA, SQIVND (reference sequence). This CDR3 has 15 amino acids. The ends were cut back, 5 bases at V and 0 bases at J, with 11 bases in the middle. The CDR3 DNA is TGTGCCAGTAGTCCTGGGACGTATAGCAATCAGCCCCAGCATTTT. It specifies CASSPGTYSNQPQHF.

The V gene is TRBV18, the J gene TRBJ1-5; possible D gene TRBD1, 5 bases. The germline V and J ends were trimmed by 6 bases and 4 bases, with 13 bases remaining between them. Germline CDR1 is KGHSH and CDR2 is LQKENI. This CDR3 comprises 14 residues. For the CDR3, the DNA is TGTGCCAGCTCGAAGGACGGGGGGAATCAGCCCCAGCATTTT. It translates to CASSKDGGNQPQHF.

As regards this clone: This same CDR3 is encoded by further DNA sequences in the sample. The chain has TRBV5-3 and TRBJ2-5; 11 bases match TRBD2. TRBV5-3 belongs to the ORF category, with a function that is uncertain. This CDR3 has 14 residues. J was trimmed by 2 bases and V by 4 bases; bases with no gene match: 1. CDR3 DNA sequence: TGTGCCAGAAGCATAGCGGGGGGGCAAGAGACCCAGTACTTC. Protein product: CARSIAGGQETQYF.

The V call is TRBV4-1, the J call TRBJ2-3, with D possibly matching TRBD2 (5 bases). Trimming left V 0 bases short and J 3 bases short, with 7 bases between. CDR1 is MGHRA and CDR2 is YSYEKL in the germline V gene. The CDR3 loop spans 14 amino acids. CDR3 loop: CASSQDRGTDTQYF. In DNA form, the CDR3 reads TGCGCCAGCAGCCAAGATCGGGGAACAGATACGCAGTATTTT.

This chain uses TRBV21-1 with TRBJ1-3; the D call TRBD1 from the table was never checked on the DNA. TRBV21-1 is a recognized pseudogene. There are 19 residues in the CDR3. CDR3: CASSKVSPTRSRSGNTIYF. Here the CDR3 DNA reads TGTGCCAGCAGCAAAGTCTCTCCCACCAGGTCCCGTTCTGGAAACACCATATATTTT.

This chain uses TRBV2 with TRBJ2-7; D not certain. Germline CDR1 and CDR2: SNHLY and FYNNEI. The CDR3 is 13 residues long. The V gene lost 1 base and the J gene lost 4 bases, with 8 bases spanning the gap. CDR3 bases: TGTGCCAGCAGTGAAGGCGTCAGGTACGAGCAGTACTTC. It encodes CASSEGVRYEQYF.

The chain recombines TRBV27 with TRBJ1-1; 12 nucleotides agree with TRBD1. CDR1 and CDR2 (germline): MNHEY, SMNVEV (reference sequence). The CDR3 loop spans 15 amino acids. Losses at the gene ends were 8 bases for V and 6 bases for J; bases not matched to a gene: 10. The CDR3 region has the DNA TGTGCCAGCTCCGGGACAGGGGGCAAGAGGTCTGAAGCTTTCTTT. Translating it yields CASSGTGGKRSEAFF.

V is TRBV6-5 and J is TRBJ1-6, with 7 bases identical to TRBD1. Germline CDR1 MNHEY, CDR2 SVGAGI. Losses at the gene ends were 4 bases for V and 7 bases for J; bases not matched to a gene: 4. The CDR3 length is 14 residues. DNA for the CDR3: TGTGCCAGCAGTTTGGGACAGTTCAATTCACCCCTCCACTTT. It is translated as CASSLGQFNSPLHF.

J is TRBJ2-3 and V is TRBV6-1, with a possible D match to TRBD2 (8 bases). The length of the CDR3 is 15 residues. Germline V gene data show CDR1 as MNHNS and CDR2 as SASEGT. V shed 5 bases and J shed 4 bases, with 16 bases lying between them. The CDR3 sequence: CASSSGGGGADTQYF. DNA of the CDR3: TGTGCCAGCAGTAGCGGGGGAGGGGGCGCAGATACGCAGTATTTT.

The chain couples TRBV7-9 to TRBJ1-2; 7 nucleotides match TRBD1. CDR3 size: 16 residues. Germline CDR1 reads SEHNR; CDR2 reads FQNEAQ (reference sequence). V dropped 5 bases and J dropped 0; count of bases not matched to a gene: 9. The CDR3 sequence is CASSLRDRASNYGYTF. DNA of the CDR3: TGTGCCAGCAGCCTCAGAGACAGGGCTTCTAACTATGGCTACACCTTC.

The chain combines TRBV5-4 with TRBJ2-1; D ambiguous. Germline CDR1 reads SGHNT; CDR2 reads YYREEE (reference sequence). The CDR3 length is 11 residues. V was pared by 5 bases and J by 5 bases, with 5 bases between. The CDR3 protein is CASREDNEQFF. The DNA of the CDR3 is TGTGCCAGCAGGGAAGACAATGAGCAGTTCTTC.

The CDR3, as DNA: TGTGCCAGCACAAACAACTACGAGCAGTACTTC. It is translated as CASTNNYEQYF. The V call is TRBV3-1 (or the pseudogene TRBV3-2), the J call TRBJ2-7; D unresolved. The CDR3 is made up of 11 amino acids. Germline lookup yields CDR1 LGHDT and CDR2 YNNKEL (reference sequence). V was pared by 7 bases and J by 3 bases, with 7 bases between.

The chain couples TRBV3-1 (or the pseudogene TRBV3-2) to TRBJ2-1; D may correspond to TRBD1 or TRBD2 (5 bases each). Trimming shortened V by 1 base and J by 10 bases, and 14 bases separated the two germline ends. Germline loops: CDR1 LGHDT, CDR2 YNNKEL (reference sequence). There are 14 residues in the CDR3. CDR3 region: CASSQGGRGAEQFF. DNA for the CDR3: TGTGCCAGCAGCCAAGGGGGGAGAGGGGCCGAGCAGTTCTTC.

This chain uses TRBV7-9 with TRBJ1-3, with a possible D match to TRBD1 (5 bases). Trimming shortened V by 5 bases and J by 4 bases, and 12 bases separated the two germline ends. CDR1 is SEHNR, CDR2 FQNEAQ, per germline (reference sequence). This CDR3 has 14 residues. The CDR3 coding sequence is TGTGCCAGCAGCCGAGACAGAATGGGAAACACCATATATTTT. Amino acids: CASSRDRMGNTIYF.

This rearrangement joins TRBV6-6 to TRBJ1-3, with D unresolved. V gave up 5 bases and J gave up 2 bases, with 22 bases separating them. Germline V gene lookup returns CDR1 MNHNY and CDR2 SVGAGI (reference sequence). There are 18 residues in the CDR3. The CDR3 DNA reads as TGTGCCAGCAGTCCCAAACCCCGGGAGGCTTCCCCTGGAAACACCATATATTTT. It yields the protein CASSPKPREASPGNTIYF.

The chain couples TRBV7-9 to TRBJ1-5; a weak D match, TRBD1 (5 bases). CDR3 length: 15 amino acids. With 1 base removed from V and 3 bases from J, the gap between germline ends came to 10 bases. Germline V gene data show CDR1 as SEHNR and CDR2 as FQNEAQ (reference sequence). The CDR3 DNA sequence: TGTGCCAGCAGCTTAGTCAGAGGGGCCAATCAGCCCCAGCATTTT. Translated: CASSLVRGANQPQHF.

The rearrangement joins TRBV5-5 to TRBJ2-3; D remains unclear. This CDR3 has 15 amino acids. The germline gives CDR1 SGHKS, CDR2 YYEKEE (reference sequence). V was cut by 1 base and J by 1 base, with 10 bases left in between. The CDR3 sequence: CASSLTRVGTDTQYF. As DNA, the CDR3 is TGTGCCAGCAGCTTGACGCGAGTTGGCACAGATACGCAGTATTTT.

J is TRBJ1-3 and V is TRBV3-1 (or the pseudogene TRBV3-2); D not certain. The CDR3 consists of 12 residues. Trimming stripped 1 base from V and 6 bases from J, with 4 bases between. The germline gives CDR1 LGHDT, CDR2 YNNKEL (reference sequence). Here the CDR3 reads CASSQGVNTIYF. The DNA of the CDR3 is TGTGCCAGCAGCCAAGGAGTAAACACCATATATTTT.

The chain has TRBV30 and TRBJ2-2; D is unclear. Deletions cut 0 bases from V and 4 bases from J, with 12 bases between. The CDR3 length is 15 residues. Germline V lookup: CDR1 GTSNPN, CDR2 SVGIG (reference sequence). The CDR3 coding sequence is TGTGCCTGGAGTGTACGAAACCGTTTCACCGGGGAGCTGTTTTTT. It translates to CAWSVRNRFTGELFF.